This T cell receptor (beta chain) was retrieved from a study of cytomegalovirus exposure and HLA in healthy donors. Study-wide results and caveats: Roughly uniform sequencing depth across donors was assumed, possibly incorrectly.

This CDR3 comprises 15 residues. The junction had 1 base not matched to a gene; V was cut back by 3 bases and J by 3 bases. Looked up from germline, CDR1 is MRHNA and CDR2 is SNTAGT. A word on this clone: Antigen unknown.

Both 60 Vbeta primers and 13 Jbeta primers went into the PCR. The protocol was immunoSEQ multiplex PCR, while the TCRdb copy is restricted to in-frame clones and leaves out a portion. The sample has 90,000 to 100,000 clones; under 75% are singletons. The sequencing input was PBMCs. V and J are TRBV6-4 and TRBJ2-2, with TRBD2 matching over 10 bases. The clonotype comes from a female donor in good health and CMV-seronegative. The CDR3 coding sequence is TGTGCCAGCAGTGAGCTAGCGGGGGACACCGGGGAGCTGTTTTTT. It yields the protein CASSELAGDTGELFF.